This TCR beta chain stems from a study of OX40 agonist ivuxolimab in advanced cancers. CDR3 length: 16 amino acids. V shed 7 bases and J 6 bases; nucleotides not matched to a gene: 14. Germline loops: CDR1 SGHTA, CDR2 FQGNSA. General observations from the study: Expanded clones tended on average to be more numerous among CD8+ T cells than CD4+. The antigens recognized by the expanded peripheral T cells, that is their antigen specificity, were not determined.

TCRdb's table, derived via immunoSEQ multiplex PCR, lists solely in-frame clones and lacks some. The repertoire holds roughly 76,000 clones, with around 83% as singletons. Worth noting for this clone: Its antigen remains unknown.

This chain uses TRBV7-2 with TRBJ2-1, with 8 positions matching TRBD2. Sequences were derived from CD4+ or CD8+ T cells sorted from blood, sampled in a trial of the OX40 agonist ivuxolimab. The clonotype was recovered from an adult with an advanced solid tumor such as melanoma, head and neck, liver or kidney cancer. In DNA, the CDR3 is TGTGCCAGCAACCCCTTCTCTGGCGGGGGGCTCAATGAGCAGTTCTTC. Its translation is CASNPFSGGGLNEQFF.